These 21 T cell receptor beta chains originate from one sample sequenced in a study of Graves' ophthalmopathy and Graves' hyperthyroidism. Using RNA transcripts, the TCR beta CDR3 regions were amplified. First-round RT-PCR used HTBI primers; second-round multiplex PCR followed. TCRdb re-analysed the multiplex PCR reads in MiXCR, keeping a single row per CDR3 protein. Of a few hundred thousand distinct CDR3 sequences listed, roughly 39% are singletons. Source material: peripheral blood or thyroid tissue (not recorded which). All receptors derive from an adult man with Graves' hyperthyroidism.

This clonotype was seen ten or more times. The J gene is TRBJ2-7, the V gene TRBV5-4; D possibly corresponds to TRBD2 (6 bases). Trimming removed 0 bases from V and 2 bases from J, with 15 bases in between. This CDR3 is 16 amino acids long. Germline loops: CDR1 SGHNT, CDR2 YYREEE (reference sequence). The chain's CDR3 is CASSLEGSGDPYEQYF. As DNA, the CDR3 is TGTGCCAGCAGCTTGGAGGGGTCGGGGGACCCCTACGAGCAGTACTTC. Using reference TRBV5-4 and TRBJ2-7 for the parts outside the CDR3, the full variable domain is ETGVTQSPTHLIKTRGQQVTLRCSSQSGHNTVSWYQQALGQGPQFIFQYYREEENGRGNFPPRFSGLQFPNYSSELNVNALELDDSALYLCASSLEGSGDPYEQYFGPGTRLTVT.

The V call is TRBV29-1, the J call TRBJ1-2; unclear D gene. The CDR3 contains 11 residues. CDR1 is SQVTM and CDR2 is ANQGSEA in the germline V gene. V was cut by 7 bases and J by 3 bases, with 9 bases left in between. The CDR3 sequence is CSGASDYGYTF. CDR3 in DNA: TGCAGCGGGGCAAGTGACTATGGCTACACCTTC.

The chain employs TRBV7-9 and TRBJ2-7, with TRBD1 matching 11 bases. Per germline, CDR1 SEHNR and CDR2 FQNEAQ (reference sequence). Germline trimming cut 2 bases from V and 9 bases from J; bases unmatched to any gene: 15. The CDR3 has 17 residues. The DNA for the CDR3 is TGTGCCAGCAGCTTAAGGAAACCGGGACAGGGGGACTGCGGGCAGTACTTC. This sequence encodes CASSLRKPGQGDCGQYF.

The CDR3 coding sequence is TGCAGCGTTGTATATGCGGTGGTGGATGAGCAGTTCTTC. It translates to CSVVYAVVDEQFF. This chain connects TRBV29-1 to TRBJ2-1, with unresolved D. V was pared by 4 bases and J by 8 bases, with 15 bases between. The CDR3 totals 13 residues. Germline CDR1 is SQVTM and CDR2 is ANQGSEA.

This clonotype was detected many times. The gene calls are TRBV19 and TRBJ2-5, with D possibly matching TRBD1 (6 bases). Germline V gives CDR1 LNHDA, CDR2 SQIVND (reference sequence). V was pared by 6 bases and J by 5 bases, with 13 bases between. The CDR3 is made up of 13 amino acids. In nucleotides, the CDR3 is TGTGCCAGTAGCCCGACAGGCTTTGAGACCCAGTACTTC. Protein product: CASSPTGFETQYF.

This clonotype has a count of ten or more. The V call is TRBV9, the J call TRBJ2-2, with 8 bases aligning to TRBD1. V dropped 1 base and J dropped 6; count of bases not matched to a gene: 8. Germline CDR1 is SGDLS and CDR2 is YYNGEE. The CDR3 has 16 amino acids. CDR3 bases: TGTGCCAGCAGCGTAAAACCGGGACAGGTCGCCGGGGAGCTGTTTTTT. Amino acid sequence: CASSVKPGQVAGELFF.

This clonotype was seen at least ten times. This chain uses TRBV4-1 with TRBJ2-7; the D is unclear. V lost 2 bases and J 3 bases, leaving 11 bases between the germline ends. The CDR3 has 14 residues. The germline V gene has CDR1 MGHRA and CDR2 YSYEKL. The CDR3 DNA is TGCGCCAGCAGCCAACGATCACAGTACTACGAGCAGTACTTC. Translated, it gives CASSQRSQYYEQYF.

This chain connects TRBV2 to TRBJ2-7; maybe TRBD2 (6 bases). CDR3 length: 15 residues. The V and J ends lost 3 bases and 1 base respectively, with 13 bases between them. In germline, CDR1 is SNHLY, CDR2 FYNNEI. The CDR3 bases are TGTGCCAGCAGTGAGACTAGGGCGGCATCCTACGAGCAGTACTTC. Translating it yields CASSETRAASYEQYF.

About this clonotype itself: The CDR3 carries no conserved terminal phenylalanine or tryptophan, so it likely arises from a read error. The DNA is omitted, as the CDR3 cannot be located on it reliably, and the CDR3 follows TCRdb's listing. This chain links TRBV5-4 with TRBJ2-6. The length of the CDR3 is 9 amino acids, counting both ends. Germline CDR1 and CDR2: SGHNT and YYREEE (reference sequence). The CDR3 loop is CASSKSGTS.

The V and J genes are TRBV11-1 and TRBJ1-3, with D unresolved. Trimming removed 8 bases at V and 1 base at J, with 12 bases between. This CDR3 is built from 14 residues. Per germline, CDR1 SGHAT and CDR2 FQDESV (reference sequence). The CDR3 loop is CASAPGLSGNTIYF. The CDR3 bases are TGTGCCAGCGCTCCGGGATTATCTGGAAACACCATATATTTT.

This clonotype was observed many times. The V and J genes are TRBV6-5 and TRBJ1-5; no clear D. Germline CDR1 is MNHEY and CDR2 is SVGAGI. The CDR3 contains 15 residues. The V and J ends lost 6 bases and 0 bases respectively, with 12 bases between them. This CDR3 reads CASSSDGYSNQPQHF. The DNA of the CDR3 is TGTGCCAGCAGCTCGGACGGCTATAGCAATCAGCCCCAGCATTTT.

This clonotype was detected ten times or more. One junction end disagrees with the germline gene, perhaps due to a read error. The rearrangement uses TRBV29-1 and TRBJ1-4; a weak D match, TRBD1 (5 bases). Germline V gene lookup returns CDR1 SQVTM and CDR2 ANQGSEA. The CDR3 covers 11 residues. CDR3 residues: CSVDVGVGGNF. CDR3 coding DNA: TGCAGCGTTGACGTCGGGGTCGGGGGTAATTTT.

The chain has TRBV7-2 and TRBJ2-7; D may be TRBD2 (6 bases). V was shortened by 5 bases and J by 3 bases, with 17 bases between the two germline ends. The CDR3 consists of 15 residues. Per the germline V gene, CDR1 is SGHTA and CDR2 is FQGNSA. CDR3 sequence: CASSIDKTSIYEQYF. The DNA of the CDR3 is TGTGCCAGCAGCATCGATAAGACTAGTATCTACGAGCAGTACTTC.

This clonotype was counted ten times or more. The CDR3 bases are TGTGCCAGTACTAGCGGGAGGGCCTACGAGACCCAGTACTTC. Its translation: CASTSGRAYETQYF. The chain recombines TRBV19 with TRBJ2-5, with TRBD2 matching 12 bases. This CDR3 contains 14 residues. With 7 bases clipped from V and 5 bases from J, the junction kept 5 bases outside the gene matches. From germline, CDR1 is LNHDA and CDR2 SQIVND (reference sequence).

This clonotype was detected ten times or more. The chain is built from TRBV7-2 and TRBJ1-4, with TRBD1 matching over 11 bases. CDR1 is SGHTA and CDR2 is FQGNSA in the germline V gene. The CDR3 spans 16 residues. Trimming removed 2 bases from V and 8 bases from J; junction bases left unmatched: 7. The DNA of the CDR3 is TGTGCCAGCAGCTTATATGGGACAGGGGGAGGAGAAAAACTGTTTTTT. It specifies CASSLYGTGGGEKLFF.

Turning to this clonotype: Possible read error: a much larger clone is one base away. Because it lacks the conserved phenylalanine or tryptophan at the end, this CDR3 is likely a read error. This CDR3 is CASRTWDTLNTEAFC. CDR3 DNA sequence: TGTGCCAGCCGAACCTGGGACACCTTGAACACTGAAGCTTTCTGT. The V call is TRBV6-5, the J call TRBJ1-1; maybe TRBD1 (6 bases). From germline, CDR1 is MNHEY and CDR2 SVGAGI. The CDR3 spans 15 residues. Trimming took off 8 bases at V and 0 bases at J, with 16 bases between the two ends.

This clonotype was seen repeatedly, ten times or more. The chain uses TRBV7-6 and TRBJ1-1; no reliable D call. Trimming removed 0 bases at V and 4 bases at J, with 12 bases between. The CDR3 has 15 residues. CDR1 is SGHVS and CDR2 is FNYEAQ in the germline V gene. The CDR3 coding sequence is TGTGCCAGCAGCTTAGCCCCAGCGGGAGCCACTGAAGCTTTCTTT. It is translated as CASSLAPAGATEAFF.

This clonotype was counted at least ten times. J is TRBJ1-2 and V is TRBV7-2; D gene unclear. The V end was cut by 7 bases, the J end by 8 bases, with 26 bases between. The length of the CDR3 is 16 residues. Germline CDR1 reads SGHTA; CDR2 reads FQGNSA. The CDR3 bases are TGTGCCAGCAACCCAATTACACAGTCTCGGTTTATCGGCTACACCTTC. Protein product: CASNPITQSRFIGYTF. The whole variable domain, filled in from reference TRBV7-2 and TRBJ1-2, reads GAGVSQSPSNKVTEKGKDVELRCDPISGHTALYWYRQSLGQGLEFLIYFQGNSAPDKSGLPSDRFSAERTGGSVSTLTIQRTQQEDSAVYLCASNPITQSRFIGYTFGSGTRLTVV.

This chain uses TRBV12-3 or TRBV12-4 with TRBJ1-1, with D perhaps TRBD1 (6 bases). CDR3 length: 15 amino acids. With 6 bases removed from V and 0 bases from J, the gap between germline ends came to 14 bases. Here the CDR3 DNA reads TGTGCCAGCAGCCACGGACAGCTTATGAACACTGAAGCTTTCTTT. It translates to CASSHGQLMNTEAFF.

The chain employs TRBV30 and TRBJ1-2; perhaps TRBD1 as D (5 bases). Trimming cost V 6 bases and J 7 bases, with 9 bases left between them. This CDR3 spans 10 amino acids. The germline CDR1 and CDR2 sequences are GTSNPN and SVGIG (reference sequence). CDR3 sequence reads: CACRVRGYTF. Here the CDR3 DNA reads TGTGCCTGCAGGGTCCGTGGCTACACCTTC. Looking up the rest from reference TRBV30 and TRBJ1-2 gives the full variable domain: SQTIHQWPATLVQPVGSPLSLECTVEGTSNPNLYWYRQAAGRGLQLLFYSVGIGQISSEVPQNLSASRPQDRQFILSSKKLLLSDSGFYLCACRVRGYTFGSGTRLTVV.

This clonotype appeared many times. V and J are TRBV7-9 and TRBJ1-1; D gene uncertain. CDR1 is SEHNR and CDR2 is FQNEAQ in the germline V gene (reference sequence). Trimming took 5 bases from V and 7 from J, leaving 14 bases between them. CDR3 size: 13 residues. The DNA for the CDR3 is TGTGCCAGCAGCCCCGACGGAAGAGATGAAGCTTTCTTT. Translation gives CASSPDGRDEAFF.